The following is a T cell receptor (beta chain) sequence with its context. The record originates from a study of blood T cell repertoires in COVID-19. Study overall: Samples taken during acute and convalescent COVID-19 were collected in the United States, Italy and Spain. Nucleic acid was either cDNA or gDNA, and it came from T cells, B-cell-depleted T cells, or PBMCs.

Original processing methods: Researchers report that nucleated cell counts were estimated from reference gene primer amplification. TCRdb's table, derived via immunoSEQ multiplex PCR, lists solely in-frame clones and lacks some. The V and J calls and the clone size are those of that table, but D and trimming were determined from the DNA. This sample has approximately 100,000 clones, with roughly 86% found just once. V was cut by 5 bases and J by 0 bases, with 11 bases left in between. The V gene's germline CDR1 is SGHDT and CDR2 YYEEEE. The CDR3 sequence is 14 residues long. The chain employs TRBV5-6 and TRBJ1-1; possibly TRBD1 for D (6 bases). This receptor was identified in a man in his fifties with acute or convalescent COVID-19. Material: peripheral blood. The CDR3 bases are TGTGCCAGCAGAACGAGGGGGATGAACACTGAAGCTTTCTTT. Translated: CASRTRGMNTEAFF.